A single sample is the source of the 13 T cell receptor delta chains below, sequenced in a study of in vitro expanded adult blood gammadelta T cells. FACS sorting after expansion isolated live CD3+ TCRgammadelta+ Vgamma9+ Vdelta2+ T cells. PBMC were pulsed for one day with 10 nM HMBPP, then washed three times. Cultures were expanded for about 15 days, with IL-2 added every 3 to 4 days. TCRdb redid clone calling on the 5' RACE reads using CATT. The sample consists of around 410 delta-chain clones, 25% to 35% of them appearing once. Their specific antigens are unknown. The sequencing here drew on gamma-delta T cells from peripheral blood expanded in culture, taken from an in vitro culture stimulated with HMBPP. These receptors all stem from an adult in good health.

This clone was counted between two and nine times. This DNA's translation and the protein TCRdb lists, from a much larger clone, do not match at residue 9, likely due to a read error; the protein shown is translated from the DNA. V is TRDV2 and J is TRDJ1; tentative D call: TRDD3 (5 bases). Trimming cost V 3 bases and J 0 bases, with 22 bases left between them. Germline V lookup: CDR1 GEAIGNYY, CDR2 EKD. The CDR3 runs to 18 residues. CDR3 in amino acids: CACDSVRGVGKYTDKLIF. In nucleotides, the CDR3 is TGTGCCTGTGACTCCGTAAGGGGGGTAGGAAAGTACACCGATAAACTCATCTTT.

Turning to this clone: A far more abundant clone sits one base away, making this likely a read error. This CDR3 is also generated by other DNA sequences in the sample. The chain uses TRDV2 and TRDJ1, with 11 bases identical to TRDD3. V shed 1 base, J shed 0 bases, and the junction held 18 bases outside the gene matches. Germline V lookup: CDR1 GEAIGNYY, CDR2 EKD. This CDR3 contains 21 residues. In DNA, the CDR3 is TGTGCCTGTGACACACCCTTTCTGGGGGATACAAAGCGGGAGTACACCGATAAACTCATCTTT. It codes for CACDTPFLGDTKREYTDKLIF.

A word on this clone: This likely came from a read error, as a far larger clone is one base away. Other DNA sequences in the same sample also yield this CDR3. This sequence joins TRDV2 and TRDJ2; 9 nucleotides match TRDD3. The CDR3 runs to 22 residues. V lost 2 bases and J lost 0; bases outside the gene matches: 21. Per the germline V gene, CDR1 is GEAIGNYY and CDR2 is EKD. CDR3: CACDSLLGETPHQTSLTAQLFF. CDR3 sequence (DNA): TGTGCCTGTGACAGCTTACTGGGGGAGACGCCCCATCAGACCTCTTTGACAGCACAACTCTTCTTT.

In the case of this clone: With only one base between it and a far larger clone, this is likely a read error. The CDR3 loop is CACDRMGVRKLIF. CDR3 DNA sequence: TGTGCCTGTGACCGAATGGGGGTTAGGAAACTCATCTTT. The chain uses TRDV2 and TRDJ1; possibly TRDD3 for D (6 bases). CDR3 length: 13 amino acids. Germline V CDR1 and CDR2: GEAIGNYY, EKD. V was shortened by 3 bases and J by 8 bases, with 15 bases between the two germline ends.

By share, this clone ranks as medium-sized (0.01 to 0.1%). Other nucleotide sequences in the sample specify the same CDR3. The V gene is TRDV2, the J gene TRDJ3, with TRDD3 matching over 7 bases. V was clipped by 3 bases and J by 2 bases; unmatched bases: 18. The length of the CDR3 is 21 residues. CDR1 and CDR2 from the germline V gene are GEAIGNYY and EKD. CDR3 amino acids: CACDLIGEPGGHTWDTRQMFF. CDR3 DNA: TGTGCCTGTGACCTAATCGGGGAGCCTGGGGGTCATACCTGGGACACCCGACAGATGTTTTTC.

A word on this clone: A much more abundant neighbour one base away suggests this may be a read error. Within the sample, other DNA sequences also encode this same CDR3. The chain employs TRDV2 and TRDJ1, with TRDD3 matching 11 bases. The ends lost 0 bases at V and 5 bases at J; junction bases unmatched: 19. Per the germline V gene, CDR1 is GEAIGNYY and CDR2 is EKD. The CDR3 contains 20 residues. Here the CDR3 DNA reads TGTGCCTGTGACACCGTTCATCTATCCGGTGGGGGATACGCAACAGATAAACTCATCTTT. This gives the protein CACDTVHLSGGGYATDKLIF.

Only a few counts were recorded for this clone. Only one base separates this from a far larger clonotype, so it likely reflects a read error. V usage is TRDV2 and J usage is TRDJ3; TRDD3 matches at 8 bases. The CDR3 contains 23 residues. Germline V CDR1 and CDR2: GEAIGNYY, EKD. J was trimmed by 0 bases and V by 0 bases; bases with no gene match: 18. The CDR3 sequence: CACDTLDTGGPLPRSWDTRQMFF. As DNA, the CDR3 is TGTGCCTGTGACACCCTCGATACTGGGGGTCCCCTACCCCGCTCCTGGGACACCCGACAGATGTTTTTC.

Remarks on this clone: Since a far larger clone is one base different, this is likely a read error. The rearrangement joins TRDV2 to TRDJ2; 11 positions match TRDD3. CDR1 and CDR2 (germline): GEAIGNYY, EKD. This CDR3 has 17 residues. V was pared by 4 bases and J by 0 bases, with 6 bases of the junction left unmatched. The CDR3 loop is CACDPVGDTSLTAQLFF. The CDR3 DNA sequence: TGTGCCTGTGATCCGGTGGGGGATACGTCTTTGACAGCACAACTCTTCTTT.

Points on this clone: One base separates it from a far larger clone, so it is likely a read error. Additional DNA sequences in this sample encode the identical CDR3. The V gene is TRDV1, the J gene TRDJ1; 13 bases fit TRDD3. The length of the CDR3 is 17 residues. Germline V lookup: CDR1 TSWWSYY, CDR2 QGS. DNA of the CDR3: TGTGCTCTTGGTGATACTGGGGGATACGGGAACACTGATAAACTCATCTTT. The encoded protein is CALGDTGGYGNTDKLIF.

The sample holds a few counts of this clone. A read error may be the cause here, since a much bigger clone is one base away. This sample also contains other DNA sequences that code for the same CDR3. J is TRDJ1 and V is TRDV2, with 7 bases fitting TRDD3. The CDR3 contains 17 residues. Germline CDR1 and CDR2: GEAIGNYY and EKD. CDR3 DNA: TGTGCCTGTGACACTACCTTACTGGGGATGGACACAGATAAACTCATCTTT. It is translated as CACDTTLLGMDTDKLIF.

This clone was seen a single time. This likely reflects a read error, since a far larger clone is one base away. Different DNA sequences within this sample yield the same CDR3. The chain uses TRDV2 and TRDJ1; 11 bases agree with TRDD3. The CDR3 is 17 amino acids. Germline lookup yields CDR1 GEAIGNYY and CDR2 EKD. Trimming took 3 bases from V and 5 from J; bases not matched to a gene: 13. The CDR3 here is CACDGLGGGYATDKLIF. CDR3 DNA: TGTGCCTGTGACGGCCTTGGTGGGGGATACGCGACTGATAAACTCATCTTT.

Of note for this clone: The protein that TCRdb holds for this DNA derives from a much larger clone and differs from the translated DNA at residue 9, which likely indicates a read error; the protein shown here is translated from the DNA. The chain employs TRDV2 and TRDJ1, with 8 bases matching TRDD3. Looked up from germline, CDR1 is GEAIGNYY and CDR2 is EKD. The CDR3 is 15 residues long. The V segment lost 3 bases and the J segment 5 bases; nucleotides outside the gene matches: 10. CDR3 coding DNA: TGTGCCTGTGACGGACCACTGGGGGTCCAGGATAAACTCATCTTT. This sequence encodes CACDGPLGVQDKLIF.

This clone qualifies as medium-sized (0.01 to 0.1%). A far larger clone differs by one base, so this is likely a read error. Distinct nucleotide sequences in the sample also encode this CDR3. CDR3 sequence: CACDRLGDRSDKLIF. CDR3 nucleotides: TGTGCCTGTGATCGCCTGGGGGATAGGTCAGATAAACTCATCTTT. This chain joins TRDV2 and TRDJ1; 10 positions match TRDD3. This CDR3 region has 15 residues. J gave up 5 bases and V 4 bases, and 9 bases lay outside the gene matches. Per the germline V gene, CDR1 is GEAIGNYY and CDR2 is EKD.